The present T cell receptor (beta chain) was sequenced within a study of shared clonotypes between healthy human individuals. Study-wide background: A couple of women and a few men aged 18 to 49 made up the donors. Findings of the study overall: The sampled material consisted only of blood, and tissue repertoires are likely to differ. Relative to clonotypes present in all four donors, those not shared had lower generation probabilities.

Replicate sorted-subset PCRs were loaded with 150 to 250 ng DNA, 31,000 or so T cell genomes. Libraries were prepared by immunoSEQ multiplex PCR; TCRdb keeps only in-frame clonotypes and omits some of them. The data hold about 960,000 clones, with about three quarters observed a single time. Concerning this clone itself: Its cognate antigen is unknown.

The CDR3 length is 15 residues. CDR1 is SGHDT, CDR2 YYEEEE, per germline. V was cut by 1 base and J by 5 bases, with 15 bases left in between. This clonotype originated in a young man in good health. The sample taken for sequencing was memory CD4+ T cells sorted from blood. Subset noted: CD45RA-negative fraction. The chain recombines TRBV5-6 with TRBJ2-5; D possibly uses TRBD1 or TRBD2 (6 bases each). The CDR3 reads CASSLLVGGGETQYF. Written as DNA, the CDR3 is TGTGCCAGCAGCTTGCTCGTCGGGGGCGGCGAGACCCAGTACTTC. Full variable domain (missing parts from reference TRBV5-6 and TRBJ2-5): DAGVTQSPTHLIKTRGQQVTLRCSPKSGHDTVSWYQQALGQGPQFIFQYYEEEERQRGNFPDRFSGHQFPNYSSELNVNALLLGDSALYLCASSLLVGGGETQYFGPGTRLLVL.